Described below is a single TCR beta chain sequence and its context. Its antigen is not known. This likely comes from a read error, as the CDR3 has no conserved phenylalanine or tryptophan at its end. This entry is derived from a study of T cell repertoires in cytomegalovirus infection. Whole-study findings and limits: Ex vivo, HLA-C-restricted CMV-specific TCR beta clonotypes prevailed over the rest of the response. People with CMV and the relevant HLA were identified by cumulative public TCR beta family frequency.

TCRdb re-derived calls from the reads in MiXCR, one entry per CDR3 protein. Here the sample spans fewer than 550,000 distinct CDR3 sequences, approximately 32% being singletons. This CDR3 has 12 amino acids. V lost 3 bases and J 6 bases, leaving 9 bases between the germline ends. CDR1 and CDR2 (germline): LGHDT, YNNKEL (reference sequence). The rearrangement links TRBV3-1 to TRBJ2-7; D not certain. The receptor comes from a human donor in good health (CMV status not recorded). Some clones in this sample may be carry-over from other donors' samples. Sequencing was done on a sample of PBMCs. CDR3 in DNA: TGTGCCAGCAGCCAGAGGAAAGGCGAGCAGTACTGC. This encodes CASSQRKGEQYC.